This T cell receptor (beta chain) was obtained from a study of blood T cell repertoires in COVID-19. Overall study context: Specimens from acute and convalescent COVID-19 originated in the United States, Italy and Spain. Nucleic acid was either cDNA or gDNA, and it came from T cells, B-cell-depleted T cells, or PBMCs.

Per the study methods: For nucleated cells, counts were estimated from reference gene primer amplification. TCRdb keeps only in-frame clones here, not all; method: immunoSEQ multiplex PCR. That table gives V, J and clone size, and the DNA gave D and trimming. The sample includes under 200,000 clones, 80% to 90% of them seen just once. This clone was counted a single time. Sequenced sample: peripheral blood. This TCR came from a man aged 55 to 70 with acute or convalescent COVID-19.

The CDR3 nucleotides are TGTGCCAGCAGTGAAACAGGGAGAGGCAATCAGCCCCAGCATTTT. It is translated as CASSETGRGNQPQHF. The V call is TRBV6-1, the J call TRBJ1-5; TRBD1 might be the D (6 bases). Deletions cut 2 bases from V and 2 bases from J, with 10 bases between. The CDR3 is 15 residues long. Looked up from germline, CDR1 is MNHNS and CDR2 is SASEGT.